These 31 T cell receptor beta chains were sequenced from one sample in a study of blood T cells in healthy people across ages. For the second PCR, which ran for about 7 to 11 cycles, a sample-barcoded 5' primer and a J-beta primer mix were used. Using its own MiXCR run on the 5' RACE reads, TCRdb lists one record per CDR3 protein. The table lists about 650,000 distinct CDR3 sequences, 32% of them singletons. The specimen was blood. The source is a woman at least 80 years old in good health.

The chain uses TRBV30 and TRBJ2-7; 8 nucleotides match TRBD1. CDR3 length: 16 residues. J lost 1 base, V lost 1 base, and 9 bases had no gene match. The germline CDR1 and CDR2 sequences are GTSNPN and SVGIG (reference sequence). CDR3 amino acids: CAWSDPRTGRSYEQYF. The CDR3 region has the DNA TGTGCCTGGAGTGACCCTCGGACAGGGAGGTCCTACGAGCAGTACTTC.

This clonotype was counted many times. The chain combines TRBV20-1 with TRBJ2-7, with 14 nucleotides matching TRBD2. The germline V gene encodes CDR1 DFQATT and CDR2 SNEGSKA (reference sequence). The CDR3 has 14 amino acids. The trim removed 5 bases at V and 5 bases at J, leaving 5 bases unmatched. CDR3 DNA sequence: TGCAGTGCTCCGACTAGCGGGGGGGCGCACGAGCAGTACTTC. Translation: CSAPTSGGAHEQYF.

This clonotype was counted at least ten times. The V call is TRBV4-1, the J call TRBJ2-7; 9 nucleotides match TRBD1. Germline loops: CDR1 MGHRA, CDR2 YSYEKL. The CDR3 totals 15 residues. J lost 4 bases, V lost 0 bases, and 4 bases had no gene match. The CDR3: CASSQDNRGRYEQYF. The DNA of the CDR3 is TGCGCCAGCAGCCAAGATAACAGGGGGCGTTACGAGCAGTACTTC.

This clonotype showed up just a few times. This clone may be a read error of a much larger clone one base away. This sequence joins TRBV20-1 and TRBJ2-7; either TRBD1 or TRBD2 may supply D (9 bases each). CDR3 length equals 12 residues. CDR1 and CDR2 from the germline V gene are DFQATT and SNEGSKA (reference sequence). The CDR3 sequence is CRASGTGFEQYF. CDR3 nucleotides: TGCAGGGCTAGCGGGACAGGGTTCGAGCAGTACTTC.

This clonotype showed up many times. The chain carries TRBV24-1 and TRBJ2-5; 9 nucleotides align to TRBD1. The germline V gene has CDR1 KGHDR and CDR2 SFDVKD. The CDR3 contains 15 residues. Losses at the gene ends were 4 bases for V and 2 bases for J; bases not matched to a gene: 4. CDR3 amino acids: CATSESTGGQETQYF. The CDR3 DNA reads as TGTGCCACCAGTGAATCGACAGGGGGGCAAGAGACCCAGTACTTC.

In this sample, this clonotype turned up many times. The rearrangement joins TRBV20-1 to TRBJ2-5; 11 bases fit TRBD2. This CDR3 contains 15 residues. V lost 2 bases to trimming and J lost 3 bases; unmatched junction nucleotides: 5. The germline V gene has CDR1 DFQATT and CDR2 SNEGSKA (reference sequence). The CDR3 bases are TGCAGTGCTAGATATAGCGGGGGGGGAAAAGAGACCCAGTACTTC. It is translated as CSARYSGGGKETQYF.

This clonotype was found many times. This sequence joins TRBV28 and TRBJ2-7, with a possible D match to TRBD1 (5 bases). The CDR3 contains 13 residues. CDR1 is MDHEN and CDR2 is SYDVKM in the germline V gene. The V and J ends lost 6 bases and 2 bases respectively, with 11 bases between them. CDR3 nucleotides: TGTGCCAGCAGGCCAACAGGTACCTACGAGCAGTACTTC. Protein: CASRPTGTYEQYF. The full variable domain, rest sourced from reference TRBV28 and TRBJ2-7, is DVKVTQSSRYLVKRTGEKVFLECVQDMDHENMFWYRQDPGLGLRLIYFSYDVKMKEKGDIPEGYSVSREKKERFSLILESASTNQTSMYLCASRPTGTYEQYFGPGTRLTVT.

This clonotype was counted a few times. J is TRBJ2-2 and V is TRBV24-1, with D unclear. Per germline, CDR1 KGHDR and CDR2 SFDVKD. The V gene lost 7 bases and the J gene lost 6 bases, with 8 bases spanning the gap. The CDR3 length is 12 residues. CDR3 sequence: CATRGPAGELFF. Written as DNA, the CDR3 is TGTGCCACCAGGGGCCCCGCCGGGGAGCTGTTTTTT.

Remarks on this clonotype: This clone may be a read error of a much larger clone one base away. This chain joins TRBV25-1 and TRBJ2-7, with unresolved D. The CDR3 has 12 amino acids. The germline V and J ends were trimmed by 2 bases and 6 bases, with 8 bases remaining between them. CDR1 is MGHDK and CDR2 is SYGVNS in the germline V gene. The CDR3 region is CASSERDFEQYF. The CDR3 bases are TGTGCCAGCAGTGAAAGGGATTTCGAGCAGTACTTC.

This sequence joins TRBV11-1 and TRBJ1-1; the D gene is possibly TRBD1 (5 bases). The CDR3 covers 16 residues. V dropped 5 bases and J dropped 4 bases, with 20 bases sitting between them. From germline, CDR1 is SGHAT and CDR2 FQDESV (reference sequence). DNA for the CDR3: TGTGCCAGCAGCCTCCCAACGAGGCGGGGGTCCACTGAAGCTTTCTTT. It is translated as CASSLPTRRGSTEAFF.

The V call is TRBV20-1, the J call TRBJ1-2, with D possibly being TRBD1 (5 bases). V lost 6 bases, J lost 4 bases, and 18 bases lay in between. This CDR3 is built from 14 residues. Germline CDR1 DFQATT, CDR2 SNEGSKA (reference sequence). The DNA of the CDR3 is TGCAGTGCAAAAAGGGGTTCCGATACCTATGGCTACACCTTC. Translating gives CSAKRGSDTYGYTF.

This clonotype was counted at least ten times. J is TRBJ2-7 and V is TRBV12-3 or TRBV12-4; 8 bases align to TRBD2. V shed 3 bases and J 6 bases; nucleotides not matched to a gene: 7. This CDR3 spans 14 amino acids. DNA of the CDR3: TGTGCCAGCAGTTTTGGCGGGGGGTACTCCGAGCAGTACTTC. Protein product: CASSFGGGYSEQYF.

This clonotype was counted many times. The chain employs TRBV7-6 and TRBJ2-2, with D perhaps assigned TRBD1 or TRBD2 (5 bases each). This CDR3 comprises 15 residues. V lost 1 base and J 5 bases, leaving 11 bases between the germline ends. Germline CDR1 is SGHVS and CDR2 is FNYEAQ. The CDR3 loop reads CASSLGRGLTGELFF. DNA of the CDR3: TGTGCCAGCAGCTTAGGACGGGGCCTAACCGGGGAGCTGTTTTTT. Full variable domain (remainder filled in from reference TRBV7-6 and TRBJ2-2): GAGVSQSPRYKVTKRGQDVALRCDPISGHVSLYWYRQALGQGPEFLTYFNYEAQQDKSGLPNDRFSAERPEGSISTLTIQRTEQRDSAMYRCASSLGRGLTGELFFGEGSRLTVL.

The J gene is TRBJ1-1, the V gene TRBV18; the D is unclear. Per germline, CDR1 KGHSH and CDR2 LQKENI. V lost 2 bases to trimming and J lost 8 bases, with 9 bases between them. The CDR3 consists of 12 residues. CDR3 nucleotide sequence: TGTGCCAGCTCACCAGACGGGTACGAAGCTTTCTTT. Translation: CASSPDGYEAFF.

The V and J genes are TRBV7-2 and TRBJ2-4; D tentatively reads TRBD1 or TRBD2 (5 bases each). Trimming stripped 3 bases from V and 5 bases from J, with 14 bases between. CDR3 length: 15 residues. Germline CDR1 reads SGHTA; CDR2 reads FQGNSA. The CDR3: CASSFTAGSQNIQYF. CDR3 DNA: TGTGCCAGCAGCTTTACGGCAGGGAGCCAAAACATTCAGTACTTC.

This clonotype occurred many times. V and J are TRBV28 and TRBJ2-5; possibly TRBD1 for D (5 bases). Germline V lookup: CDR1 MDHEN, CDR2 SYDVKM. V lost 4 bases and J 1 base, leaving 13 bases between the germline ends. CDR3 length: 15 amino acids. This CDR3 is CASSSIDRTQETQYF. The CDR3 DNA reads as TGTGCCAGCAGTTCGATTGACAGAACCCAAGAGACCCAGTACTTC.

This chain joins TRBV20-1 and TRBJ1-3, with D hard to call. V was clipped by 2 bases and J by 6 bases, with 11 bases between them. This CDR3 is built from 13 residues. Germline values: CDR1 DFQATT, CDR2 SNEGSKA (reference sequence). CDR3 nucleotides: TGCAGTGCTAGATTCCCAAACCCAAACACCATATATTTT. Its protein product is CSARFPNPNTIYF.

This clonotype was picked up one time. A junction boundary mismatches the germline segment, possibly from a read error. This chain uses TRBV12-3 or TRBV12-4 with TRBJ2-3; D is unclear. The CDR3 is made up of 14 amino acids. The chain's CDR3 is CASSYDMSTDTEYF. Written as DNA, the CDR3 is TGTGCCAGCAGTTACGACATGAGCACAGATACGGAGTATTTT.

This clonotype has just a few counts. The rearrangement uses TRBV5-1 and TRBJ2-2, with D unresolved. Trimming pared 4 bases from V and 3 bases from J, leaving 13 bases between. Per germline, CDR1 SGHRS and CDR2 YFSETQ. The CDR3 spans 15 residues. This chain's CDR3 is CASSQRTWDTGELFF. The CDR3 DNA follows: TGCGCCAGCAGCCAACGGACGTGGGACACCGGGGAGCTGTTTTTT.

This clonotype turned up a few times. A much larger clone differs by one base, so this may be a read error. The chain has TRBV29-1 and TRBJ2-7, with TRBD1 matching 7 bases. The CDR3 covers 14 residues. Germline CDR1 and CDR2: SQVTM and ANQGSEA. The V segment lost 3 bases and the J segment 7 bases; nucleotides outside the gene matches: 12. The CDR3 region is CSVDATGLYNEQYF. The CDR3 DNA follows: TGCAGCGTTGACGCGACAGGGCTATACAATGAGCAGTACTTC.

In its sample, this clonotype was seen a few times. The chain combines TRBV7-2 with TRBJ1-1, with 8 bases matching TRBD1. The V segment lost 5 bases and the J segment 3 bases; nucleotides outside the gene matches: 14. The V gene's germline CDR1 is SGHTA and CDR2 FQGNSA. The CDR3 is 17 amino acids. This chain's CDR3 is CASSPGGRGPADTEAFF. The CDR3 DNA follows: TGTGCCAGCAGCCCGGGGGGCAGGGGGCCCGCAGACACTGAAGCTTTCTTT. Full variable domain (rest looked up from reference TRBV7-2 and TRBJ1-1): GAGVSQSPSNKVTEKGKDVELRCDPISGHTALYWYRQSLGQGLEFLIYFQGNSAPDKSGLPSDRFSAERTGGSVSTLTIQRTQQEDSAVYLCASSPGGRGPADTEAFFGQGTRLTVV.

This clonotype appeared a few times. Written as DNA, the CDR3 is TGTGCCAGCAGCGGCGCAACAGGAATAACCGGGGAGCTGTTTTTT. Its translation is CASSGATGITGELFF. This chain connects TRBV7-9 to TRBJ2-2; D is possibly TRBD1 (5 bases). Germline CDR1 reads SEHNR; CDR2 reads FQNEAQ (reference sequence). V lost 5 bases, J lost 5 bases, and 15 bases lay in between. The CDR3 runs 15 residues.

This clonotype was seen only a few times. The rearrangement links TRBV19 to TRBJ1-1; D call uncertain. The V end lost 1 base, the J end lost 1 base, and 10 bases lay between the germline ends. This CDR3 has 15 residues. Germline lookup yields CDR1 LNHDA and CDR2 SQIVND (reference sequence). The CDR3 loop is CASSIGTGSNTEAFF. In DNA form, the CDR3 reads TGTGCCAGTAGTATAGGGACCGGGTCGAACACTGAAGCTTTCTTT.

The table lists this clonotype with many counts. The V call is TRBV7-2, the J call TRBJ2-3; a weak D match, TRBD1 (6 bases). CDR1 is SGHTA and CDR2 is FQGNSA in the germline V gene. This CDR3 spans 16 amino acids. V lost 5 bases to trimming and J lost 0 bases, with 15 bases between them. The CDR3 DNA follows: TGTGCCAGCAGCCCGCCGGGACACTCTAGCACAGATACGCAGTATTTT. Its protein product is CASSPPGHSSTDTQYF. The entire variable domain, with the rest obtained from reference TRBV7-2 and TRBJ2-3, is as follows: GAGVSQSPSNKVTEKGKDVELRCDPISGHTALYWYRQSLGQGLEFLIYFQGNSAPDKSGLPSDRFSAERTGGSVSTLTIQRTQQEDSAVYLCASSPPGHSSTDTQYFGPGTRLTVL.

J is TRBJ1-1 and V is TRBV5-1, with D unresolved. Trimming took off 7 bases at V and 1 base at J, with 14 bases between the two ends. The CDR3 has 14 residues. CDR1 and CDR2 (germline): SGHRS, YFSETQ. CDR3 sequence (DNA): TGCGCCAGCGGAGCTGAGTATGGGAACACTGAAGCTTTCTTT. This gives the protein CASGAEYGNTEAFF.

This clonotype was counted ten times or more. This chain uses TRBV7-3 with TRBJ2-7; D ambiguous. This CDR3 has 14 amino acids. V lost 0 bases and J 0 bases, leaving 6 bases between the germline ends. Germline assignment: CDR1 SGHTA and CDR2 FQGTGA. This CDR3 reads CASSLTLSSYEQYF. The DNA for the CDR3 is TGTGCCAGCAGCTTAACTCTGAGCTCCTACGAGCAGTACTTC.

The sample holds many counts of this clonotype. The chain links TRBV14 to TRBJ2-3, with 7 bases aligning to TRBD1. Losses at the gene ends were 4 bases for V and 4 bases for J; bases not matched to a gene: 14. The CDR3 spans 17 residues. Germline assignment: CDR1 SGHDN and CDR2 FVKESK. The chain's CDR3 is CASSPLDRVGMADTQYF. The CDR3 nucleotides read TGTGCCAGCAGCCCACTTGACAGGGTAGGAATGGCAGATACGCAGTATTTT.

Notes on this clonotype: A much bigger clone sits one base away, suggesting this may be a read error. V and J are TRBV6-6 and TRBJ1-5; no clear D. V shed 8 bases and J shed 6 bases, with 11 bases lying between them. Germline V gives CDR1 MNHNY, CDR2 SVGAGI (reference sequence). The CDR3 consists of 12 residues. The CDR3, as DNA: TGTGCCAGCGCGTCAGGTTTTCAGCCCCAGCATTTT. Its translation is CASASGFQPQHF.

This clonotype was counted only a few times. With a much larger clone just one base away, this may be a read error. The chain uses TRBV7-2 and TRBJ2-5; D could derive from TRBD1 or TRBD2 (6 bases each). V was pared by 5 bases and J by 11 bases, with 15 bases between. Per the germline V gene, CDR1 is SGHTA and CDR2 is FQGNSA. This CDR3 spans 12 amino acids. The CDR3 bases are TGTGCCAGCAGCGGGGGGCCACGCGGGCAGTACTTC. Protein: CASSGGPRGQYF.

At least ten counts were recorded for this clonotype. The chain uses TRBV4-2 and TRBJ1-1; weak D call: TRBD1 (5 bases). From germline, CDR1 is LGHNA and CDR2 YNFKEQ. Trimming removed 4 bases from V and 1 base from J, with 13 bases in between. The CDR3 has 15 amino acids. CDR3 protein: CASSPGATGNTEAFF. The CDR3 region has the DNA TGTGCCAGCAGCCCTGGGGCTACAGGGAACACTGAAGCTTTCTTT.

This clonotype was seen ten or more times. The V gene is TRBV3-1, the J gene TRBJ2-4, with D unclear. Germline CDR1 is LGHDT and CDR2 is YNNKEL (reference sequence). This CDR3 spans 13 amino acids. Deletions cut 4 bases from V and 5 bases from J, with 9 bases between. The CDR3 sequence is CASSPTVQNIQYF. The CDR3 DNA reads TGTGCCAGCAGCCCAACCGTCCAAAACATTCAGTACTTC.